This T cell receptor (beta chain) emerged from a study of blood T cells in healthy people across ages. Sample-barcoded 5' priming and a J-beta primer mix drove a second PCR of roughly 7 to 11 cycles. In TCRdb, the 5' RACE reads were re-called with MiXCR into one record per CDR3 protein. This sample has around 800,000 distinct CDR3 sequences, with 53% found just once. In this sample, this clonotype turned up a few times. Its matching antigen is unknown. The study's findings and limits: Changes seen in expanded clonotypes were possibly confounded by donor CMV status left unknown.

V was pared by 5 bases and J by 14 bases, with 11 bases of the junction left unmatched. Germline V gene sequence: CDR1 PRHDT, CDR2 FYEKMQ (reference sequence). The CDR3 runs to 13 residues. This sequence was found in a man aged 80 or over in good health. The source material was blood. The rearrangement uses TRBV13 and TRBJ2-3, with 9 bases lining up with TRBD2. The CDR3 sequence is CASSRSGSRYAYF. CDR3 nucleotides: TGTGCCAGCAGCCGTAGCGGGAGCAGATACGCGTATTTT. The full variable domain, completed using reference TRBV13 and TRBJ2-3, is AAGVIQSPRHLIKEKRETATLKCYPIPRHDTVYWYQQGPGQDPQFLISFYEKMQSDKGSIPDRFSAQQFSDYHSELNMSSLELGDSALYFCASSRSGSRYAYFGPGTRLTVL.